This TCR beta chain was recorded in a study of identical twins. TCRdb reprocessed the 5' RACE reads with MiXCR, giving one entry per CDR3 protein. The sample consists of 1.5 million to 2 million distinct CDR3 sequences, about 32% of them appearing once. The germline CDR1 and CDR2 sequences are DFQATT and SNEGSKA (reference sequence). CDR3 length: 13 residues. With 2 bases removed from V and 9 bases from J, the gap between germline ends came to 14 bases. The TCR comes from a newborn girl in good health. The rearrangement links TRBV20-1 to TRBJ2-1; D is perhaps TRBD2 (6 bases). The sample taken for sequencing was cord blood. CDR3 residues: CSARRLAGSEQFF. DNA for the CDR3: TGCAGTGCTAGAAGGCTAGCCGGGAGTGAGCAGTTCTTC.